The 30 T cell receptor beta chains below come from one sample, sequenced in a study of T cell changes during pregnancy in multiple sclerosis. Measured with immunoSEQ multiplex PCR; TCRdb has only the in-frame clones, and not every one. The sample holds approximately 54,000 clones; about 90% are singletons and the top ten take more than 0.9%. Sequenced material: peripheral blood, taken after pregnancy. All receptors derive from a female donor in good health, enrolled as a control in a pregnancy study.

J is TRBJ1-3 and V is TRBV7-9; 9 nucleotides agree with TRBD1. After removal of 7 bases from V and 0 bases from J, the junction contained 4 bases not matched to a gene. There are 15 residues in the CDR3. Germline lookup yields CDR1 SEHNR and CDR2 FQNEAQ (reference sequence). Here the CDR3 reads CASTTTGGSGNTIYF. DNA for the CDR3: TGTGCCAGCACGACGACAGGGGGCTCTGGAAACACCATATATTTT.

V usage is TRBV6-6 and J usage is TRBJ2-1; 9 nucleotides agree with TRBD2. V was clipped by 2 bases and J by 1 base; unmatched bases: 3. The CDR3 extends over 16 amino acids. CDR1 and CDR2 (germline): MNHNY, SVGAGI (reference sequence). This chain's CDR3 is CASSYRRGGSYNEQFF. The CDR3 coding sequence is TGTGCCAGCAGTTACCGGCGGGGGGGATCCTACAATGAGCAGTTCTTC.

The V and J genes are TRBV5-1 and TRBJ2-5; D possibly corresponds to TRBD1 (5 bases). Deletions cut 4 bases from V and 4 bases from J, with 8 bases between. This CDR3 spans 12 amino acids. Germline V gene data show CDR1 as SGHRS and CDR2 as YFSETQ. CDR3 nucleotide sequence: TGCGCCAGCAGCCGACAGACAGAGACCCAGTACTTC. Protein sequence: CASSRQTETQYF.

This chain uses TRBV19 with TRBJ1-2; D possibly corresponds to TRBD1 (6 bases). The CDR3 has 15 amino acids. The V and J ends lost 4 bases and 4 bases respectively, with 16 bases between them. CDR1 is LNHDA, CDR2 SQIVND, per germline (reference sequence). CDR3 protein: CASSKTGTISYGYTF. CDR3 nucleotide sequence: TGTGCCAGTAGTAAAACCGGGACAATAAGCTATGGCTACACCTTC. Using reference TRBV19 and TRBJ1-2 for the parts outside the CDR3, the full variable domain is DGGITQSPKYLFRKEGQNVTLSCEQNLNHDAMYWYRQDPGQGLRLIYYSQIVNDFQKGDIAEGYSVSREKKESFPLTVTSAQKNPTAFYLCASSKTGTISYGYTFGSGTRLTVV.

V gene TRBV2 combines with J gene TRBJ1-5; D gene uncertain. V was clipped by 6 bases and J by 4 bases, with 7 bases between them. Germline V CDR1 and CDR2: SNHLY, FYNNEI. CDR3 length equals 12 residues. This CDR3 reads CASRFINQPQHF. The CDR3 DNA reads TGTGCCAGCAGATTTATTAATCAGCCCCAGCATTTT.

The chain is built from TRBV10-3 and TRBJ1-2; 8 positions match TRBD1. Germline CDR1 ENHRY, CDR2 SYGVKD. The CDR3 is 15 amino acids. Unmatched junction bases numbered 1, after V lost 1 base and J lost 0 bases. The CDR3 sequence is CAISEWTGSNYGYTF. The DNA for the CDR3 is TGTGCCATCAGTGAGTGGACAGGGTCTAACTATGGCTACACCTTC.

The rearrangement joins TRBV7-9 to TRBJ2-5; D unresolved. This CDR3 region has 15 residues. From germline, CDR1 is SEHNR and CDR2 FQNEAQ (reference sequence). Trimming removed 5 bases at V and 1 base at J, with 14 bases between. The CDR3: CASSVPGILQETQYF. Here the CDR3 DNA reads TGTGCCAGCAGCGTCCCGGGTATCCTCCAAGAGACCCAGTACTTC.

The sample holds one count of this clone. V and J are TRBV28 and TRBJ2-2, with TRBD1 identical over 8 bases. The germline V gene encodes CDR1 MDHEN and CDR2 SYDVKM. With V trimmed by 5 bases and J by 6 bases, 11 bases remained unmatched. There are 16 residues in the CDR3. As DNA, the CDR3 is TGTGCCAGCAGTCCAAACAGGGGGGTCGTACCCGGGGAGCTGTTTTTT. Translating it yields CASSPNRGVVPGELFF. The whole variable domain, filled in from reference TRBV28 and TRBJ2-2, reads DVKVTQSSRYLVKRTGEKVFLECVQDMDHENMFWYRQDPGLGLRLIYFSYDVKMKEKGDIPEGYSVSREKKERFSLILESASTNQTSMYLCASSPNRGVVPGELFFGEGSRLTVL.

This chain links TRBV18 with TRBJ1-5, with D perhaps matching TRBD1 (6 bases). V lost 2 bases to trimming and J lost 5 bases, with 10 bases between them. CDR3 length equals 14 residues. Germline V CDR1 and CDR2: KGHSH, LQKENI. The CDR3 loop reads CASSPGGADQPQHF. In nucleotides, the CDR3 is TGTGCCAGCTCACCAGGGGGCGCGGATCAGCCCCAGCATTTT.

V is TRBV10-2 and J is TRBJ1-1; D possibly corresponds to TRBD1 (6 bases). Deletions cut 6 bases from V and 0 bases from J, with 26 bases between. The CDR3 runs 19 residues. CDR1 WSHSY and CDR2 SAAADI come from the germline V gene. CDR3 sequence (DNA): TGCGCCAGCAGGACGGACAGCGCCTTTCGTTTTAGCATGAACACTGAAGCTTTCTTT. It translates to CASRTDSAFRFSMNTEAFF.

This clone was counted once. The chain links TRBV27 to TRBJ1-5, with 8 positions matching TRBD1. The germline V gene encodes CDR1 MNHEY and CDR2 SMNVEV (reference sequence). The CDR3 spans 16 residues. V dropped 1 base and J dropped 0; count of bases not matched to a gene: 2. The CDR3 sequence is CASSLYRGDSNQPQHF. The CDR3 bases are TGTGCCAGCAGTTTATACAGGGGGGATAGCAATCAGCCCCAGCATTTT.

V usage is TRBV6-6 and J usage is TRBJ1-2, with D maybe TRBD1 (6 bases). V was shortened by 5 bases and J by 8 bases, with 15 bases between the two germline ends. This CDR3 contains 13 residues. Germline V gives CDR1 MNHNY, CDR2 SVGAGI (reference sequence). The CDR3 DNA is TGTGCCAGCAGTCTAGGGGGTCAGGGGGGCTACACCTTC. Translated, it gives CASSLGGQGGYTF.

This clone was found once. The rearrangement uses TRBV6-5 and TRBJ1-1; weak D call: TRBD1 (6 bases). The CDR3 runs to 13 residues. V dropped 6 bases and J dropped 4 bases, with 12 bases sitting between them. Germline V gene data show CDR1 as MNHEY and CDR2 as SVGAGI. CDR3 sequence: CASRDTGSTEAFF. The CDR3 DNA reads TGTGCCAGCAGAGATACAGGGTCCACTGAAGCTTTCTTT.

The genes are TRBV6-5 and TRBJ2-2; TRBD1 agrees at 7 bases. V gave up 5 bases and J gave up 7 bases; unmatched junction bases: 4. Looked up from germline, CDR1 is MNHEY and CDR2 is SVGAGI. The length of the CDR3 is 13 residues. CDR3 DNA sequence: TGTGCCAGCAGTAGACAGGGATTCGGGGAGCTGTTTTTT. This gives the protein CASSRQGFGELFF.

This clone has only one observation. This chain uses TRBV7-9 with TRBJ2-4; 10 bases are a match to TRBD1. This CDR3 is built from 15 residues. V gave up 4 bases and J gave up 8 bases; unmatched junction bases: 8. Germline loops: CDR1 SEHNR, CDR2 FQNEAQ (reference sequence). CDR3 nucleotide sequence: TGTGCCAGCAGCTCGGGACAGGGGTATAGGGACATTCAGTACTTC. It is translated as CASSSGQGYRDIQYF.

The genes are TRBV5-1 and TRBJ2-7, with 7 bases matching TRBD1. Germline V gene sequence: CDR1 SGHRS, CDR2 YFSETQ. Germline trimming cut 2 bases from V and 2 bases from J; bases unmatched to any gene: 1. The CDR3 runs to 13 residues. The CDR3 DNA is TGCGCCAGCAGCTTAGACAGGGCCTACGAGCAGTACTTC. This sequence encodes CASSLDRAYEQYF.

Notes on this clone: The junction departs from the called germline gene at one end, perhaps through a read error. The rearrangement links TRBV7-8 to TRBJ2-1; 12 nucleotides line up with TRBD2. Germline CDR1 is SGHVS and CDR2 is FQNEAQ. The CDR3 has 15 amino acids. CDR3: CASSLDPSGGAGCLF. The CDR3 DNA sequence: TGTGCCAGCAGCTTAGATCCTAGCGGGGGGGCCGGGTGTCTCTTC.

This clone was recorded once. V gene TRBV6-6 combines with J gene TRBJ2-7; D may be TRBD2 (5 bases). Trimming took off 10 bases at V and 1 base at J, with 14 bases between the two ends. The CDR3 extends over 13 amino acids. The germline V gene encodes CDR1 MNHNY and CDR2 SVGAGI (reference sequence). CDR3 nucleotide sequence: TGTGCCATCATGGACTGGGGTTCCTACGAGCAGTACTTC. Translated: CAIMDWGSYEQYF.

J is TRBJ2-1 and V is TRBV9; 9 bases agree with TRBD2. The V gene end was trimmed by 4 bases and the J gene end by 9 bases; junction bases not matched to a gene: 8. Per germline, CDR1 SGDLS and CDR2 YYNGEE. The CDR3 is 14 residues long. The CDR3 sequence is CASSPRTSELEQFF. The CDR3 coding sequence is TGTGCCAGCAGCCCTCGGACTAGCGAGCTTGAGCAGTTCTTC.

The chain couples TRBV5-1 to TRBJ2-3; the D gene is possibly TRBD1 (5 bases). This CDR3 has 16 residues. V lost 4 bases to trimming and J lost 6 bases, with 21 bases between them. CDR1 SGHRS and CDR2 YFSETQ come from the germline V gene. CDR3 loop: CASSPAFADTGDTQYF. The CDR3 DNA reads as TGCGCCAGCAGCCCCGCCTTTGCGGACACCGGGGATACGCAGTATTTT.

The chain recombines TRBV5-4 with TRBJ1-2; D not certain. V lost 0 bases and J lost 6, with 9 bases in between. Germline lookup yields CDR1 SGHNT and CDR2 YYREEE (reference sequence). The CDR3 is 13 residues long. The chain's CDR3 is CASSLEYSHGYTF. The CDR3 DNA reads TGTGCCAGCAGCTTGGAGTATAGCCATGGCTACACCTTC.

The chain couples TRBV2 to TRBJ1-4; the match to TRBD1 covers 8 bases. The germline gives CDR1 SNHLY, CDR2 FYNNEI. There are 15 residues in the CDR3. Trimming at V came to 3 bases and at J to 2 bases, leaving 2 bases not matched to a gene. The CDR3 sequence: CASSEDRATNEKLFF. The CDR3, as DNA: TGTGCCAGCAGTGAGGACAGGGCGACTAATGAAAAACTGTTTTTT.

V usage is TRBV7-9 and J usage is TRBJ2-1; 14 nucleotides line up with TRBD2. This CDR3 is 15 amino acids long. The trim removed 3 bases at V and 10 bases at J, leaving 5 bases unmatched. Germline values: CDR1 SEHNR, CDR2 FQNEAQ (reference sequence). As DNA, the CDR3 is TGTGCCAGCAGCTTGAGACTAGCGGGGGGGCGGGAGCAGTTCTTC. It encodes CASSLRLAGGREQFF.

This chain's CDR3 is CASSISTSGQETQYF. CDR3 coding DNA: TGTGCCAGTAGTATTTCGACTAGCGGACAAGAGACCCAGTACTTC. The chain uses TRBV19 and TRBJ2-5; 9 positions match TRBD2. This CDR3 has 15 amino acids. Trimming cost V 3 bases and J 2 bases; bases outside gene matches: 4. CDR1 and CDR2 (germline): LNHDA, SQIVND (reference sequence). The entire variable domain, with the rest obtained from reference TRBV19 and TRBJ2-5, is as follows: DGGITQSPKYLFRKEGQNVTLSCEQNLNHDAMYWYRQDPGQGLRLIYYSQIVNDFQKGDIAEGYSVSREKKESFPLTVTSAQKNPTAFYLCASSISTSGQETQYFGPGTRLLVL.

Only a few counts were recorded for this clone. The chain uses TRBV25-1 and TRBJ1-1, with TRBD1 identical over 8 bases. The germline gives CDR1 MGHDK, CDR2 SYGVNS. CDR3 length: 12 amino acids. The V segment lost 8 bases and the J segment 7 bases; nucleotides outside the gene matches: 6. The CDR3 sequence is CASWQGASEAFF. The CDR3 DNA sequence: TGTGCCAGCTGGCAGGGGGCAAGTGAAGCTTTCTTT.

The gene calls are TRBV7-8 and TRBJ2-7, with 8 bases lining up with TRBD1. The trim removed 5 bases at V and 6 bases at J, leaving 9 bases unmatched. Germline-derived CDR1 and CDR2 are SGHVS and FQNEAQ. The CDR3 is 14 amino acids. The CDR3 region has the DNA TGTGCCAGCAGCCTCTCGGCAGGGGGCAGCGAGCAGTACTTC. Amino acid sequence: CASSLSAGGSEQYF.

This chain joins TRBV6-5 and TRBJ1-6; D is undetermined. V lost 2 bases and J 6 bases, leaving 11 bases between the germline ends. The CDR3 sequence is 15 residues long. Germline values: CDR1 MNHEY, CDR2 SVGAGI. CDR3 nucleotides: TGTGCCAGCAGTTACGCACCAGTAGCTAATTCACCCCTCCACTTT. Encoded protein: CASSYAPVANSPLHF.

This chain connects TRBV6-5 to TRBJ2-7; the match to TRBD2 covers 8 bases. The CDR3 consists of 15 residues. After removal of 0 bases from V and 7 bases from J, the junction contained 8 bases not matched to a gene. Germline CDR1 reads MNHEY; CDR2 reads SVGAGI. CDR3: CASSYSRTGGREQYF. The CDR3 nucleotides read TGTGCCAGCAGTTACTCGAGAACGGGGGGGCGTGAGCAGTACTTC.

This chain uses TRBV5-1 with TRBJ1-3; tentatively, D is TRBD1 (5 bases). V was pared by 4 bases and J by 0 bases, with 11 bases between. CDR3 length equals 15 residues. The germline gives CDR1 SGHRS, CDR2 YFSETQ. The DNA of the CDR3 is TGCGCCAGCAGCCCGGACACAAGCTCTGGAAACACCATATATTTT. Translation gives CASSPDTSSGNTIYF. Complete variable domain (other parts from reference TRBV5-1 and TRBJ1-3): KAGVTQTPRYLIKTRGQQVTLSCSPISGHRSVSWYQQTPGQGLQFLFEYFSETQRNKGNFPGRFSGRQFSNSRSEMNVSTLELGDSALYLCASSPDTSSGNTIYFGEGSWLTVV.

This chain connects TRBV6-4 to TRBJ1-5, with a weak D call TRBD1 (6 bases). The germline V and J ends were trimmed by 3 bases and 2 bases, with 11 bases remaining between them. Germline assignment: CDR1 MRHNA and CDR2 SNTAGT. The CDR3 has 15 residues. The CDR3 sequence is CASSEEHRGNQPQHF. CDR3 nucleotides: TGTGCCAGCAGTGAAGAACACAGGGGCAATCAGCCCCAGCATTTT.